The entry below describes one T cell receptor (beta chain). Original handling: Estimation of nucleated cell counts was performed using reference gene primer amplification. Clones were sequenced by immunoSEQ multiplex PCR, and TCRdb holds only the in-frame ones, with some missing. That table furnishes V, J and clone size, whereas the DNA furnished D and trimming. The data show about 160,000 clones, around 90% seen once. Trimming at V came to 4 bases and at J to 3 bases, leaving 11 bases not matched to a gene. This CDR3 comprises 16 residues. CDR1 SGHRS and CDR2 YFSETQ come from the germline V gene. This record belongs to a study of blood T cell repertoires in COVID-19. For the study at large: Researchers got acute and convalescent COVID-19 samples from the United States, Italy and Spain. From T cells, B-cell-depleted T cells, or PBMCs came the material, which was cDNA or gDNA.

The clonotype originates from a woman in her sixties or seventies with active or convalescent COVID-19. This chain connects TRBV5-1 to TRBJ2-3; TRBD2 matches 7 bases. The source material was peripheral blood. The CDR3 DNA reads as TGCGCCAGCAGCGCCATCTCCAGCGGGGAGACAGATACGCAGTATTTT. Its protein product is CASSAISSGETDTQYF.